This T cell receptor beta chain stems from a study of beta chain features in type 1 diabetes. A remark on this clone: Its antigen is unidentified.

Investigators reverse transcribed all isolated RNA, so they sequenced expressed TCRB transcripts. Sequencing was performed with immunoSEQ multiplex PCR; in TCRdb, only in-frame clones are kept and a portion is missing. The data contain under 250,000 clones, roughly 11% of them singletons. CD4+ naive, central memory, regulatory and stem cell-like memory cells were sorted via CD45RO/CCR7/CD25/CD127/CD95/CD27. General study results and limits: Fewer insertions but more deletions were seen at VDJ junctions in type 1 diabetes patients. cDNA-based reads could over-represent cells with high TCR expression. Possible PCR preference for shorter templates applied equally to patients and controls.

The receptor comes from a young man in good health. Specimen: central memory CD4+ T cells from blood.

The CDR3 region has the DNA TGTGCCACCAGCAGACTTACTAGCGTCAACCCCTACAATGAGCAGTTCTTC. It is translated as CATSRLTSVNPYNEQFF. The chain employs TRBV15 and TRBJ2-1; the match to TRBD2 covers 7 bases. This CDR3 spans 17 amino acids. V dropped 2 bases and J dropped 2; count of bases not matched to a gene: 9. Germline CDR1 is LNHNV and CDR2 is YYDKDF (reference sequence). Drawing the rest from reference TRBV15 and TRBJ2-1, the complete variable domain is DAMVIQNPRYQVTQFGKPVTLSCSQTLNHNVMYWYQQKSSQAPKLLFHYYDKDFNNEADTPDNFQSRRPNTSFCFLDIRSPGLGDTAMYLCATSRLTSVNPYNEQFFGPGTRLTVL.